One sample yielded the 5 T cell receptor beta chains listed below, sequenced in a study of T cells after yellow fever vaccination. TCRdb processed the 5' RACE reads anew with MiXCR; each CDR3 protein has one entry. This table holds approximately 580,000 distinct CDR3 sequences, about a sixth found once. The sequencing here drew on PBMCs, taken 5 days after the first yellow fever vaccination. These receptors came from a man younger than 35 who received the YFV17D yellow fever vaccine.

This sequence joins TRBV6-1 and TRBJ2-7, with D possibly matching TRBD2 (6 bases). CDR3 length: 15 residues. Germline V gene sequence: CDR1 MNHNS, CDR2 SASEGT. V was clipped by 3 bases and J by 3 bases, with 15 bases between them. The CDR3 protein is CASSEGGGDIYEQYV. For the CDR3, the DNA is TGTGCCAGCAGTGAGGGTGGCGGGGATATCTACGAGCAGTACGTC.

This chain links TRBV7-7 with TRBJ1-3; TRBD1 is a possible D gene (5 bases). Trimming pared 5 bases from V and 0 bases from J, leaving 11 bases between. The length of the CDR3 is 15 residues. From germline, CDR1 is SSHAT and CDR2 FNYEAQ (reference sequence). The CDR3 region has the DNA TGTGCCAGCAGCACCGGGACCTTCTCTGGAAACACCATATATTTT. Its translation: CASSTGTFSGNTIYF. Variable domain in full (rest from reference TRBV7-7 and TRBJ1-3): GAGVSQSPRYKVTKRGQDVTLRCDPISSHATLYWYQQALGQGPEFLTYFNYEAQPDKSGLPSDRFSAERPEGSISTLTIQRTEQRDSAMYRCASSTGTFSGNTIYFGEGSWLTVV.

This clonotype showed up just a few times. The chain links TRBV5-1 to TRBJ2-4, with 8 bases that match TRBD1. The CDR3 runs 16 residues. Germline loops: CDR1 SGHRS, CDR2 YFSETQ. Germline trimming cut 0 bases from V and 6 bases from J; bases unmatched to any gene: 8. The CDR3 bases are TGCGCCAGCAGCTTGGATCCAGGGGGCGAGGGAAACATTCAGTACTTC. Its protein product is CASSLDPGGEGNIQYF.

The CDR3 nucleotides are TGTGCCAGCAGCCCAACAGGTATATTGAACACTGAAGCTTTCTTT. It translates to CASSPTGILNTEAFF. The genes are TRBV7-8 and TRBJ1-1; D is possibly TRBD1 (5 bases). Germline V lookup: CDR1 SGHVS, CDR2 FQNEAQ. The V and J ends lost 5 bases and 0 bases respectively, with 13 bases between them. The CDR3 has 15 residues.

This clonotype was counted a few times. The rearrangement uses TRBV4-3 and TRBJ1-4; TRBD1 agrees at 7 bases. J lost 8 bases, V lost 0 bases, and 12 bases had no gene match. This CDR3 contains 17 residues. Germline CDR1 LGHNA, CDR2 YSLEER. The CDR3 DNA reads TGCGCCAGCAGCCAAGAGGAACGGGACACAGGGGAGGAAAAACTGTTTTTT. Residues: CASSQEERDTGEEKLFF.